Following are 22 T cell receptor beta chains from one sample sequenced in a study of T cell changes during pregnancy in multiple sclerosis. The protocol was immunoSEQ multiplex PCR, while the TCRdb copy is restricted to in-frame clones and leaves out a portion. The sample yields 40,000 to 45,000 clones, 75% to 95% seen once. The sequences come from CD4+ T cells from peripheral blood mononuclear cells, collected before pregnancy. These receptors came from a female donor with multiple sclerosis, enrolled in a pregnancy study.

This clone was observed a handful of times. The chain links TRBV30 to TRBJ1-5, with D unclear. V gave up 1 base and J gave up 4 bases, with 8 bases separating them. CDR1 GTSNPN and CDR2 SVGIG come from the germline V gene (reference sequence). This CDR3 is built from 13 residues. CDR3: CAWSEAGNQPQHF. As DNA, the CDR3 is TGTGCCTGGAGTGAAGCGGGAAATCAGCCCCAGCATTTT.

The gene calls are TRBV6-4 and TRBJ2-1; 10 bases agree with TRBD1. CDR1 and CDR2 (germline): MRHNA, SNTAGT. The ends lost 4 bases at V and 9 bases at J; junction bases unmatched: 12. The CDR3 is 16 residues long. CDR3 residues: CASSVLTGTGASEQFF. CDR3 coding DNA: TGTGCCAGCAGTGTTCTGACCGGGACAGGGGCCAGTGAGCAGTTCTTC.

CDR3 sequence (DNA): TGTGCCAGCAGCTTACGAGGGCGCGAGCAGTACTTC. Translation gives CASSLRGREQYF. The chain links TRBV7-9 to TRBJ2-7, with D perhaps matching TRBD2 (5 bases). Germline CDR1 and CDR2: SEHNR and FQNEAQ (reference sequence). The CDR3 loop spans 12 amino acids. Trimming took off 2 bases at V and 6 bases at J, with 8 bases between the two ends.

The chain has TRBV9 and TRBJ1-6, with D tentatively TRBD1 (6 bases). The V and J ends lost 0 bases and 15 bases respectively, with 10 bases between them. This CDR3 has 12 residues. In germline, CDR1 is SGDLS, CDR2 YYNGEE. CDR3 loop: CASSVEGGGLHF. The CDR3 nucleotides are TGTGCCAGCAGCGTAGAGGGGGGGGGCCTCCACTTT.

This clone was seen just once. The chain recombines TRBV11-3 with TRBJ2-1; the match to TRBD2 covers 11 bases. Germline V gene lookup returns CDR1 SGHNT and CDR2 YENEEA. V lost 5 bases, J lost 7 bases, and 4 bases stayed unmatched. This CDR3 has 14 amino acids. CDR3 protein: CASSVSGRENEQFF. The CDR3 region has the DNA TGTGCCAGCAGCGTTAGCGGGAGGGAGAATGAGCAGTTCTTC.

This clone was picked up a small number of times. The chain employs TRBV28 and TRBJ1-2; D ambiguous. Germline CDR1 is MDHEN and CDR2 is SYDVKM. This CDR3 has 13 amino acids. Trimming pared 6 bases from V and 0 bases from J, leaving 8 bases between. The CDR3 here is CASRSGSNYGYTF. CDR3 coding DNA: TGTGCCAGCAGGTCCGGGTCTAACTATGGCTACACCTTC.

The V call is TRBV6-5, the J call TRBJ2-1, with 14 bases that match TRBD2. In germline, CDR1 is MNHEY, CDR2 SVGAGI. This CDR3 has 15 amino acids. J was trimmed by 9 bases and V by 5 bases; bases with no gene match: 6. The CDR3 protein is CASSPRLAGGGEQFF. CDR3 coding DNA: TGTGCCAGCAGTCCAAGACTAGCGGGGGGGGGTGAGCAGTTCTTC.

The gene calls are TRBV18 and TRBJ2-3; D is undetermined. CDR1 KGHSH and CDR2 LQKENI come from the germline V gene. Trimming shortened V by 3 bases and J by 6 bases, and 4 bases separated the two germline ends. This CDR3 spans 11 amino acids. The CDR3 is CASSPFDTQYF. The CDR3 coding sequence is TGTGCCAGCTCACCCTTTGATACGCAGTATTTT.

This chain joins TRBV14 and TRBJ1-1; 8 nucleotides match TRBD1. Germline V CDR1 and CDR2: SGHDN, FVKESK. V was pared by 1 base and J by 0 bases, with 4 bases of the junction left unmatched. This CDR3 spans 16 amino acids. Here the CDR3 DNA reads TGTGCCAGCAGCCAAGTTTACAGGGGGTTGAACACTGAAGCTTTCTTT. It specifies CASSQVYRGLNTEAFF.

The chain has TRBV6-5 and TRBJ1-5; 7 nucleotides agree with TRBD1. Germline trimming cut 6 bases from V and 4 bases from J; bases unmatched to any gene: 9. The germline V gene encodes CDR1 MNHEY and CDR2 SVGAGI. The CDR3 loop spans 15 amino acids. CDR3 nucleotide sequence: TGTGCCAGCAGGCCACTACAGGGGTGGAATCAGCCCCAGCATTTT. Encoded protein: CASRPLQGWNQPQHF.

The sample holds one count of this clone. Distinct nucleotide sequences in the sample also encode this CDR3. The chain combines TRBV10-3 with TRBJ2-5, with 8 bases fitting TRBD2. This CDR3 spans 15 amino acids. Germline lookup yields CDR1 ENHRY and CDR2 SYGVKD. J was trimmed by 2 bases and V by 0 bases; bases with no gene match: 2. The CDR3 sequence is CAISESGGGQETQYF. The CDR3 DNA follows: TGTGCCATCAGTGAGTCAGGCGGGGGGCAAGAGACCCAGTACTTC.

This clone was recorded once. This chain links TRBV5-1 with TRBJ2-1, with TRBD2 matching 10 bases. Germline V lookup: CDR1 SGHRS, CDR2 YFSETQ. This CDR3 contains 14 residues. V lost 4 bases and J lost 7; bases outside the gene matches: 5. CDR3 protein: CASSLGTSVNEQFF. Written as DNA, the CDR3 is TGCGCCAGCAGCCTCGGGACTAGCGTGAATGAGCAGTTCTTC.

The chain combines TRBV2 with TRBJ2-3, with 11 bases that match TRBD2. Germline V gives CDR1 SNHLY, CDR2 FYNNEI. This CDR3 has 15 amino acids. V shed 4 bases, J shed 4 bases, and the junction held 4 bases outside the gene matches. CDR3 loop: CASSAGLAGADTQYF. CDR3 DNA: TGTGCCAGCAGTGCCGGACTAGCGGGCGCAGATACGCAGTATTTT.

The chain couples TRBV7-2 to TRBJ1-5; D uncertain. The germline V and J ends were trimmed by 2 bases and 0 bases, with 14 bases remaining between them. Per germline, CDR1 SGHTA and CDR2 FQGNSA. The CDR3 contains 17 residues. This chain's CDR3 is CASSLTPPDFSNQPQHF. The CDR3 DNA reads TGTGCCAGCAGCTTAACCCCACCGGACTTTAGCAATCAGCCCCAGCATTTT.

V is TRBV7-3 and J is TRBJ2-2; possible D gene TRBD2, 5 bases. The germline V gene encodes CDR1 SGHTA and CDR2 FQGTGA. V was cut by 6 bases and J by 2 bases, with 13 bases left in between. The CDR3 runs 15 residues. The CDR3 spells CASRTMASNTGELFF. In nucleotides, the CDR3 is TGTGCCAGCAGGACTATGGCGTCCAACACCGGGGAGCTGTTTTTT.

This clone was observed a single time. The chain carries TRBV21-1 and TRBJ1-1; whether TRBD1, the table's D call, matches the DNA was not checked. TRBV21-1 is classified as a pseudogene. CDR3 length: 17 residues. The CDR3 DNA reads TGTGCCAGCAGCTTCCTAGGGACAGGGGCTGATGACACTGAAGCTTTCTTT. As protein: CASSFLGTGADDTEAFF.

This chain uses TRBV10-1 with TRBJ2-7; D might be TRBD2 (6 bases). V shed 6 bases and J shed 3 bases, with 18 bases lying between them. The CDR3 runs 15 residues. CDR1 is WNHNN, CDR2 SYGVQD, per germline (reference sequence). The CDR3: CASSKGGIKNYEQYF. DNA for the CDR3: TGCGCCAGCAGCAAAGGAGGGATAAAAAACTACGAGCAGTACTTC.

The CDR3 nucleotides are TGTGCCAGCACCCTAATGAGGACTAGCGGGAATGAGCAGTTCTTC. Protein: CASTLMRTSGNEQFF. The chain couples TRBV28 to TRBJ2-1; 11 bases map to TRBD2. The J segment lost 7 bases and the V segment lost 7 bases, leaving 9 bases of the junction unmatched. This CDR3 has 15 residues. Per germline, CDR1 MDHEN and CDR2 SYDVKM.

The rearrangement links TRBV5-6 to TRBJ2-2, with TRBD1 as a possible D gene (8 bases). This CDR3 has 17 amino acids. Germline-derived CDR1 and CDR2 are SGHDT and YYEEEE. V lost 0 bases, J lost 4 bases, and 16 bases lay in between. The CDR3 here is CASSLAGGRGPTGELFF. The CDR3 DNA follows: TGTGCCAGCAGCTTGGCGGGGGGCAGGGGGCCCACCGGGGAGCTGTTTTTT.

The chain links TRBV7-9 to TRBJ2-2, with D unresolved. Trimming pared 7 bases from V and 8 bases from J, leaving 20 bases between. The CDR3 runs to 15 residues. The germline V gene has CDR1 SEHNR and CDR2 FQNEAQ (reference sequence). CDR3 nucleotide sequence: TGTGCCAGCAAGGATAACAGTTTGCTTCCGGGGGAGCTGTTTTTT. This sequence encodes CASKDNSLLPGELFF.

This chain connects TRBV5-1 to TRBJ2-1; 7 bases fit TRBD1. Germline CDR1 SGHRS, CDR2 YFSETQ. The CDR3 runs to 15 residues. J gave up 5 bases and V 4 bases, and 9 bases lay outside the gene matches. CDR3 DNA sequence: TGCGCCAGCAGCCTGGACAGGAGACTTAACAATGAGCAGTTCTTC. It specifies CASSLDRRLNNEQFF.

The V gene is TRBV19, the J gene TRBJ2-3, with D possibly being TRBD1 (6 bases). CDR3 size: 17 residues. V lost 2 bases and J lost 7, with 22 bases in between. Germline V CDR1 and CDR2: LNHDA, SQIVND (reference sequence). The CDR3 nucleotides read TGTGCCAGTAGTATAAAGAATTGGGGACACCCGCCTCATACGCAGTATTTT. Its translation is CASSIKNWGHPPHTQYF.